These 7 T cell receptor beta chains were all obtained from the same sample, sequenced in a study of identical twins. TCRdb re-called the 5' RACE reads with MiXCR, one entry per CDR3 protein. The sample has 500,000 to 550,000 distinct CDR3 sequences, around 22% seen once; the top ten hold approximately 0.52%. Separately, the same data were catalogued under a study of yellow fever vaccine responses in identical twins.

Material for sequencing was CD4+ T cells sorted from blood. These receptor sequences come from a woman aged 18-29 years in good health.

In its sample, this clonotype was seen a few times. This chain links TRBV5-6 with TRBJ2-5, with 9 bases that match TRBD1. Germline values: CDR1 SGHDT, CDR2 YYEEEE. Trimming took 0 bases from V and 5 from J; bases not matched to a gene: 5. The CDR3 length is 15 residues. For the CDR3, the DNA is TGTGCCAGCAGCTTGGAGACAGGGGGTTGGGAGACCCAGTACTTC. Protein product: CASSLETGGWETQYF.

The V and J genes are TRBV7-9 and TRBJ2-6; D might be TRBD2 (6 bases). V was trimmed by 5 bases and J by 1 base, leaving 9 bases between them. Germline CDR1 reads SEHNR; CDR2 reads FQNEAQ (reference sequence). The CDR3 runs to 15 residues. The CDR3 region is CASSPRGSGANVLTF. The DNA for the CDR3 is TGTGCCAGCAGCCCACGGGGGTCTGGGGCCAACGTCCTGACTTTC.

The sample holds a few counts of this clonotype. The chain links TRBV10-3 to TRBJ2-1, with TRBD2 matching over 10 bases. CDR3 length: 14 residues. Trimming at V came to 3 bases and at J to 9 bases, leaving 5 bases not matched to a gene. CDR1 and CDR2 from the germline V gene are ENHRY and SYGVKD. CDR3 protein: CAISETSGTVEQFF. The CDR3, as DNA: TGTGCCATCAGTGAAACTAGCGGGACGGTTGAGCAGTTCTTC.

This clonotype was seen a few times. The chain carries TRBV20-1 and TRBJ2-3; D may be TRBD2 (5 bases). CDR3 size: 16 residues. The ends were cut back, 7 bases at V and 0 bases at J, with 20 bases in the middle. CDR1 is DFQATT and CDR2 is SNEGSKA in the germline V gene (reference sequence). Written as DNA, the CDR3 is TGCAGTGTTCGACCAGCAAAGCGGACTAGCACAGATACGCAGTATTTT. Translated, it gives CSVRPAKRTSTDTQYF.

The J gene is TRBJ2-7, the V gene TRBV10-3; D is unclear. Germline V CDR1 and CDR2: ENHRY, SYGVKD. V shed 0 bases and J shed 3 bases, with 6 bases lying between them. The length of the CDR3 is 13 residues. The DNA for the CDR3 is TGTGCCATCAGTGAGTCGATCGGCTACGAGCAGTACTTC. It translates to CAISESIGYEQYF.

This clonotype occurred a few times. The chain combines TRBV3-1 with TRBJ2-5, with a tentative D call TRBD1 (5 bases). Germline loops: CDR1 LGHDT, CDR2 YNNKEL (reference sequence). The V gene lost 4 bases and the J gene lost 4 bases, with 10 bases spanning the gap. CDR3 length equals 13 residues. CDR3 amino acids: CASSRTIRETQYF. In DNA form, the CDR3 reads TGTGCCAGCAGCCGGACAATACGAGAGACCCAGTACTTC.

This clonotype was picked up a small number of times. The CDR3 here is CASSVATYNEQFF. The CDR3 DNA sequence: TGTGCCAGCAGCGTAGCTACCTACAATGAGCAGTTCTTC. V gene TRBV9 combines with J gene TRBJ2-1; D is unresolved. Between the trimmed V and J ends, which lost 0 bases and 2 bases, there was a span of 3 bases. CDR3 length: 13 amino acids. CDR1 SGDLS and CDR2 YYNGEE come from the germline V gene.